Listed here is a single TCR beta chain. Time point described: patch test 2, 6 weeks after DPC sensitization. As to treatment: therapeutic diphenylcyclopropenone sensitization with weekly scalp DPC. RNA extraction used unfractionated whole blood as the source of total RNA. These data come from a study of human T cells and chemical hapten exposure. V was clipped by 4 bases and J by 0 bases, with 11 bases between them. The CDR3 is 15 amino acids. Per the germline V gene, CDR1 is SGHAT and CDR2 is FQNNGV. Unique molecular identifiers were linked by the library to individual cDNA molecules. As originally analysed: The number of TCRs in each sample had a median of approximately 96,000 and spanned 23,224 to 690,600. TCRdb itself ran the RACE reads through MiXCR, one entry per CDR3 protein. It is TCRdb's table, rather than the study itself, that gives the V and J calls and clone size. This repertoire shows some 84,000 distinct CDR3 sequences, more than 9% found once; its top ten account for more than 4%.

The sample in question was whole blood, obtained in connection with sensitization to the hapten diphenylcyclopropenone (DPC). The V gene is TRBV11-2, the J gene TRBJ2-3, with D perhaps given as TRBD1 or TRBD2 (5 bases each). The receptor was derived from a woman aged 45-65 years with alopecia areata. Some clones in this sample may be carry-over from other donors' samples. The CDR3 here is CASSSGTKSTDTQYF. CDR3 coding DNA: TGTGCCAGCAGCTCCGGGACCAAAAGCACAGATACGCAGTATTTT.